This entry lists 3 T cell receptor beta chains sequenced from one sample in a study of Tregs in tolerant kidney transplant recipients. Clones were read by immunoSEQ multiplex PCR, and TCRdb kept only the in-frame ones, dropping some. Here the sample spans more than 90,000 clones, roughly 92% being singletons. Material for sequencing was CD4+ T cells from blood. These receptors originate from a human donor in good health.

The rearrangement links TRBV18 to TRBJ1-5; unclear D gene. Trimming cost V 6 bases and J 7 bases, with 13 bases left between them. The CDR3 length is 13 residues. Germline CDR1 and CDR2: KGHSH and LQKENI. CDR3 in amino acids: CASSGGREQPQHF. CDR3 nucleotide sequence: TGTGCCAGCTCCGGAGGGAGGGAGCAGCCCCAGCATTTT.

This chain uses TRBV6-5 with TRBJ1-1, with TRBD1 matching 8 bases. This CDR3 spans 14 amino acids. Germline CDR1 reads MNHEY; CDR2 reads SVGAGI. Unmatched junction bases numbered 8, after V lost 4 bases and J lost 7 bases. The CDR3 coding sequence is TGTGCCAGCAGTTCCGGGACAGGCGCCCTTGAAGCTTTCTTT. This translates into CASSSGTGALEAFF.

The sample holds one count of this clone. The chain combines TRBV4-2 with TRBJ2-3, with 7 positions matching TRBD2. CDR3 length: 16 residues. Per the germline V gene, CDR1 is LGHNA and CDR2 is YNFKEQ. V lost 0 bases to trimming and J lost 0 bases; unmatched junction nucleotides: 3. CDR3 DNA: TGTGCCAGCAGCCAAGAACTAGCGCATAGCACAGATACGCAGTATTTT. Protein: CASSQELAHSTDTQYF.